This TCR beta chain was profiled in a study of brain T cells in children with intractable seizures. Only cases whose brain tissue showed the highest T cell transcript signatures were sequenced. Broader study findings: Only CDR3 sequence similarity suggested viral specificity, without known HCMV serostatus.

The method was immunoSEQ multiplex PCR; TCRdb's version includes in-frame clones alone and lacks a portion of them. The repertoire includes approximately 77,000 clones, under 95% of them detected once, and less than 2% sits in the top ten. The germline gives CDR1 SNHLY, CDR2 FYNNEI. V dropped 8 bases and J dropped 1; count of bases not matched to a gene: 1. The CDR3 loop spans 13 amino acids. Of note for this clone: Its antigen is not known.

This clonotype was sampled from a boy younger than two with tuberous sclerosis and intractable seizures. The chain employs TRBV2 and TRBJ1-4, with 7 bases identical to TRBD1. Here the sequenced sample was peripheral blood, taken at surgery. The CDR3 coding sequence is TGTGCCAGCGGGACAGTAACTAATGAAAAACTGTTTTTT. This gives the protein CASGTVTNEKLFF.